The sample holds many counts of the clone carrying this T cell receptor beta chain. The antigen remains undetermined. This entry belongs to a study of T-cell reconstitution after alpha-beta-depleted transplantation in children. Study-wide points: From newly produced T cells came most of the T-cell counts and diversity one year after transplant. Several hundred expanded graft clones reportedly gave rise to the alpha-beta T cells present about two months after transplant. The high TCRbeta diversity at day 60 in some patients came from surviving recipient T cells and thymic progenitors.

Germline CDR1 reads MNHEY; CDR2 reads SVGAGI. This CDR3 has 12 amino acids. V shed 7 bases and J shed 3 bases, with 8 bases lying between them. A library of TCRbeta sequences, prepared with unique molecular identifiers, was generated. MiXCR, run by TCRdb on the PCR reads, gives a single entry per CDR3 protein. The profile shows about 460,000 distinct CDR3 sequences, 8% to 11% of them singletons. The sequence came from a child aged 2 to 15 with inherited bone marrow failure, due to receive a stem cell transplant. V usage is TRBV6-5 and J usage is TRBJ2-3; no definite D call. Sequences were derived from PBMCs, sampled before TCRalphabeta/CD19-depleted stem cell transplant. The CDR3 coding sequence is TGTGCCAGCATCTATGAAACAGATACGCAGTATTTT. Its translation: CASIYETDTQYF.